This T cell receptor beta chain was identified in a study of T cell repertoires in cytomegalovirus infection. As for the study in general: Shared public TCR beta signatures pointed to both CMV infection and a matching HLA type. General study findings and limits: Based on cumulative public TCR beta family frequency, carriers of CMV plus the relevant HLA were identified. HLA-C-restricted CMV-specific TCR beta clonotypes prevailed in the ex vivo response.

Each CDR3 protein gets one entry after TCRdb re-called the reads with MiXCR. The sample has roughly 250,000 distinct CDR3 sequences, approximately 22% seen once. This CDR3 comprises 13 residues. The germline gives CDR1 LNHNV, CDR2 YYDKDF (reference sequence). Trimming shortened V by 3 bases and J by 3 bases, and 9 bases separated the two germline ends. This clonotype was recorded many times. The antigen is unknown. The chain joins TRBV15 to TRBJ2-7; possibly TRBD1 or TRBD2 for D (5 bases each). The TCR sequence derives from a human donor in good health (CMV status not recorded). Some clones in this sample may be carry-over from other donors' samples. Source material: CD8+ T cells from PBMCs. The CDR3 sequence: CATSSGTFYEQYF. The DNA for the CDR3 is TGTGCCACCAGCAGCGGGACGTTCTACGAGCAGTACTTC. The complete variable domain, with remaining parts taken from reference TRBV15 and TRBJ2-7, reads DAMVIQNPRYQVTQFGKPVTLSCSQTLNHNVMYWYQQKSSQAPKLLFHYYDKDFNNEADTPDNFQSRRPNTSFCFLDIRSPGLGDTAMYLCATSSGTFYEQYFGPGTRLTVT.